A selection of T cell receptor beta chains follows, all from one sample in a study of OX40 agonist ivuxolimab in advanced cancers. TCRdb's copy holds only in-frame clones and misses some; the assay was immunoSEQ multiplex PCR. Among around 17,000 clones listed, 70% to 90% were seen once. The sample consisted of CD4+ or CD8+ T cells sorted from blood, taken in a trial of the OX40 agonist ivuxolimab. These receptors were obtained from an adult with an advanced solid tumor such as melanoma, head and neck, liver or kidney cancer. The CDR3 runs from the conserved cysteine through the conserved F or W. The D gene is left open where the match is weak. Only part of the rows carry a size: once, few, many, or a class if the clone is expanded.

clone size: .
V gene: TRBV2
J gene: TRBJ2-1
D gene: .
CDR3 protein: CASSDKGSSYNEQFF
CDR3 DNA: TGTGCCAGCAGTGATAAGGGGTCATCCTACAATGAGCAGTTCTTC

clone size: once
V gene: TRBV7-9
J gene: TRBJ2-5
D gene: TRBD2
CDR3 protein: CASSLVGGSRETQYF
CDR3 DNA: TGTGCCAGCAGCTTAGTCGGGGGGAGTAGAGAGACCCAGTACTTC

clone size: .
V gene: TRBV7-8
J gene: TRBJ2-7
D gene: TRBD1
CDR3 protein: CASSLAGTGGLQYF
CDR3 DNA: TGTGCCAGCAGCTTAGCGGGGACAGGGGGCCTGCAGTACTTC

clone size: .
V gene: TRBV28
J gene: TRBJ1-5
D gene: .
CDR3 protein: CASSLGGVYSNQPQHF
CDR3 DNA: TGTGCCAGCAGCCTTGGTGGGGTCTATAGCAATCAGCCCCAGCATTTT

clone size: few
V gene: TRBV4-1
J gene: TRBJ2-2
D gene: .
CDR3 protein: CASSQALDSWAGELFF
CDR3 DNA: TGCGCCAGCAGCCAAGCTCTCGACAGTTGGGCCGGGGAGCTGTTTTTT

clone size: .
V gene: TRBV6-1
J gene: TRBJ2-3
D gene: TRBD2
CDR3 protein: CASSPRAGGTDTQYF
CDR3 DNA: TGTGCCAGCAGTCCCCGAGCGGGGGGCACAGATACGCAGTATTTT

clone size: .
V gene: TRBV28
J gene: TRBJ1-1
D gene: .
CDR3 protein: CASSLRAQNTEAFF
CDR3 DNA: TGTGCCAGCAGTTTGAGGGCTCAAAACACTGAAGCTTTCTTT

clone size: .
V gene: TRBV5-3
J gene: TRBJ1-1
D gene: .
CDR3 protein: CASSIGQFEAFF
CDR3 DNA: TGCGCCAGCAGCATCGGACAGTTTGAAGCTTTCTTT

clone size: .
V gene: TRBV19
J gene: TRBJ2-3
D gene: .
CDR3 protein: CASSTVTSTDTQYF
CDR3 DNA: TGTGCCAGTAGTACAGTCACTAGCACAGATACGCAGTATTTT

clone size: .
V gene: TRBV5-4
J gene: TRBJ2-7
D gene: TRBD1
CDR3 protein: CASSLAVGQGSYEQYF
CDR3 DNA: TGTGCCAGCAGCTTGGCCGTGGGACAGGGATCCTACGAGCAGTACTTC

clone size: .
V gene: TRBV15
J gene: TRBJ2-3
D gene: .
CDR3 protein: CATSREGPWGTDTQYF
CDR3 DNA: TGTGCCACCAGCAGAGAGGGCCCCTGGGGCACAGATACGCAGTATTTT

clone size: .
V gene: TRBV11-2
J gene: TRBJ2-4
D gene: TRBD2
CDR3 protein: CASTSIDLAGVKNIQYF
CDR3 DNA: TGTGCCAGCACATCCATCGACCTAGCGGGTGTCAAAAACATTCAGTACTTC

clone size: .
V gene: TRBV19
J gene: TRBJ2-7
D gene: TRBD1
CDR3 protein: CASFQGQGGSYEQYF
CDR3 DNA: TGTGCCAGCTTTCAGGGACAGGGGGGTTCCTACGAGCAGTACTTC

clone size: .
V gene: TRBV18
J gene: TRBJ1-5
D gene: TRBD1
CDR3 protein: CASSPAEGQGAWRQPQHF
CDR3 DNA: TGTGCCAGCTCACCCGCCGAAGGACAGGGGGCCTGGCGTCAGCCCCAGCATTTT

clone size: .
V gene: TRBV28
J gene: TRBJ2-7
D gene: .
CDR3 protein: CASSSRFEQYF
CDR3 DNA: TGTGCCAGCAGTTCAAGGTTCGAGCAGTACTTC